Listed below are T cell receptor beta chains from one sample, sequenced in a study of cytomegalovirus exposure and HLA in healthy donors. Assay used: immunoSEQ multiplex PCR; TCRdb lists only in-frame clones, some missing. Here the sample spans some 190,000 clones, 80% being singletons. The sample consisted of PBMCs. The receptors were gathered from a woman in her twenties or thirties in good health and CMV-seronegative. Each CDR3 is given with its conserved first and last residue. A D gene is named only where the DNA matches it firmly. Clone size is stated in some rows and not others, as once, few, many or a class when expanded.

D | J | size | V | CDR3 | DNA
TRBD2 | TRBJ2-7 | NA | TRBV23-1 | CASSQSIGREAAYEQYF | TGCGCCAGCAGTCAATCGATAGGACGGGAGGCTGCCTACGAGCAGTACTTC
TRBD1 | TRBJ2-1 | NA | TRBV5-8 | CASSPGDRIGEQFF | TGTGCCAGCAGCCCAGGGGACAGAATCGGTGAGCAGTTCTTC
TRBD1 | TRBJ2-1 | NA | TRBV7-2 | CASSSNRGEQFF | TGTGCCAGCAGCTCAAACAGGGGCGAGCAGTTCTTC
NA | TRBJ1-1 | NA | TRBV2 | CASSEQGGGDTEAFF | TGTGCCAGCAGTGAACAGGGAGGGGGGGACACTGAAGCTTTCTTT
NA | TRBJ1-1 | few | TRBV20-1 | CSATGNTEAFF | TGCAGTGCTACCGGGAACACTGAAGCTTTCTTT
TRBD2 | TRBJ2-1 | NA | TRBV4-3 | CASSQFSGGSSYNEQFF | TGCGCCAGCAGCCAATTTAGCGGGGGGAGCTCCTACAATGAGCAGTTCTTC
NA | TRBJ1-5 | NA | TRBV7-9 | CASSSYNQPQHF | TGTGCCAGCAGCTCGTACAATCAGCCCCAGCATTTT
NA | TRBJ1-1 | NA | TRBV11-1 | CASSATGSGTEAFF | TGTGCCAGCAGCGCCACAGGGTCGGGGACTGAAGCTTTCTTT
TRBD2 | TRBJ2-5 | NA | TRBV5-1 | CASSWGASGGVIGETQYF | TGCGCCAGCAGCTGGGGAGCTAGCGGGGGGGTAATTGGAGAGACCCAGTACTTC
TRBD1 | TRBJ2-7 | NA | TRBV5-6 | CASSQQGASTYEQYF | TGTGCCAGCAGCCAACAGGGGGCAAGTACGTACGAGCAGTACTTC
TRBD1 | TRBJ2-3 | NA | TRBV30 | CAWTDRGVADTQYF | TGTGCCTGGACCGACAGGGGGGTAGCGGATACGCAGTATTTT
NA | TRBJ2-7 | NA | TRBV6-5 | CASGPERPSSYEQYF | TGTGCCAGCGGCCCGGAGAGGCCGAGCTCCTACGAGCAGTACTTC
TRBD2 | TRBJ2-7 | NA | TRBV11-3 | CASSLELAGDNEQYF | TGTGCCAGCAGCTTAGAGCTAGCGGGGGACAACGAGCAGTACTTC
NA | TRBJ1-5 | once | TRBV18 | CASSPTGMNQPQHF | TGTGCCAGCTCACCAACAGGGATGAATCAGCCCCAGCATTTT
NA | TRBJ2-3 | NA | TRBV1 | CTSNPTSNPSGSTDTQYF | TGCACCAGCAACCCCACCAGCAACCCTAGCGGTAGCACAGATACGCAGTATTTT
TRBD2 | TRBJ2-7 | NA | TRBV2 | CASSGGGFDEQYF | TGTGCCAGCAGTGGGGGGGGGTTCGACGAGCAGTACTTC
TRBD1 | TRBJ1-2 | NA | TRBV30 | CAWSVPRGLDLYGYTF | TGTGCCTGGAGTGTCCCCAGGGGGCTCGACCTATATGGCTACACCTTC
TRBD1 | TRBJ1-1 | NA | TRBV10-3 | CAISAGTGGKAFF | TGTGCCATCAGTGCCGGGACAGGGGGTAAAGCTTTCTTT